A selection of T cell receptor beta chains follows, all from one sample in a study of human thymus T cells. Sequencing used immunoSEQ multiplex PCR; TCRdb keeps in-frame clones, though not all of them. The sample has about 44,000 clones, 94% seen once; the top ten hold more than 0.1%. Input material: blood. Every receptor here comes from a boy under three years old with a congenital heart defect but otherwise immunologically healthy. Each CDR3 is given with its conserved first and last residue. A D gene is named only where the DNA matches it firmly. Clone size is shown for a subset of rows, as once, few, many or a class of expanded clone.

V gene	J gene	clone size	D gene	CDR3 DNA	CDR3 protein
TRBV20-1	TRBJ2-7	NA	NA	TGCAGTGCTAGCTACGAGCAGTACTTC	CSASYEQYF
TRBV9	TRBJ1-1	few	TRBD1	TGTGCCAGCAGCGCGGACAGGGACACTGAAGCTTTCTTT	CASSADRDTEAFF
TRBV5-1	TRBJ2-7	NA	TRBD2	TGCGCCAGCAGCGGGCCTAGCGGGTTTTACGAGCAGTACTTC	CASSGPSGFYEQYF
TRBV25-1	TRBJ2-3	once	TRBD1	TGTGCCAGCGGACAGGGGGATACGCAGTATTTT	CASGQGDTQYF
TRBV9	TRBJ2-3	few	NA	TGTGCCAGCAGCCCTATGAGCACAGATACGCAGTATTTT	CASSPMSTDTQYF
TRBV15	TRBJ1-3	once	NA	TGTGCCACCTCGGAAGGGGGAAACACCATATATTTT	CATSEGGNTIYF
TRBV28	TRBJ1-5	NA	NA	TGTGCCAGCAGTTTATCAGCCCCCTACAATCAGCCCCAGCATTTT	CASSLSAPYNQPQHF
TRBV7-9	TRBJ2-2	NA	TRBD1	TGTGCCAGCAGCTTAGGAAACAGGGGGCGATTGGACACCGGGGAGCTGTTTTTT	CASSLGNRGRLDTGELFF
TRBV9	TRBJ2-7	once	TRBD1	TGTGCCAGCAGCCCCCGGACAGGGGGCTACGAGCAGTACTTC	CASSPRTGGYEQYF
TRBV11-2	TRBJ2-1	NA	NA	TGTGCCAGCAGCTTAGGTACGAGAACCGCTGAGCAGTTCTTC	CASSLGTRTAEQFF
TRBV7-2	TRBJ1-5	NA	NA	TGTGCCAGCAGCTTTGTCGACAGCCGAAATCAGCCCCAGCATTTT	CASSFVDSRNQPQHF
TRBV5-6	TRBJ2-2	NA	NA	TGTGCCAGCAGCTTAAACGGGGAGCTGTTTTTT	CASSLNGELFF
TRBV28	TRBJ2-3	NA	NA	TGTGCCAGCAGTTTAATCGGGGCCTTCACAGATACGCAGTATTTT	CASSLIGAFTDTQYF
TRBV11-3	TRBJ2-5	NA	NA	TGTGCCAGCAGCTTAGAAATCCAAGAGACCCAGTACTTC	CASSLEIQETQYF
TRBV6-1	TRBJ2-2	NA	TRBD2	TGTGCCAGCAGTGGCCGACTAGCGGGGCACACCGGGGAGCTGTTTTTT	CASSGRLAGHTGELFF
TRBV10-3	TRBJ1-2	NA	NA	TGTGCCATCAAAGAGATCTATGGCTACACCTTC	CAIKEIYGYTF
TRBV5-1	TRBJ2-5	NA	TRBD1	TGCGCCAGCAGCTTGACAGGGGGAGAGACCCAGTACTTC	CASSLTGGETQYF